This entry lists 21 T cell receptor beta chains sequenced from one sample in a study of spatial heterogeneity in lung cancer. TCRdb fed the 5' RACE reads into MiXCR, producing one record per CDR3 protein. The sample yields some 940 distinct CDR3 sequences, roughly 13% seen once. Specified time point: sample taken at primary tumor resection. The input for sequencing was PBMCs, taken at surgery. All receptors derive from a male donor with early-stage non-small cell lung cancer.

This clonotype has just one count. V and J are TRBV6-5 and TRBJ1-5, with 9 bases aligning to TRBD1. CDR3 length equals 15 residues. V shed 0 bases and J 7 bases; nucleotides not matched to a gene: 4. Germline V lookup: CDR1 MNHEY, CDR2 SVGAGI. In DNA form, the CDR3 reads TGTGCCAGCAGTTACTCGCTGGACAGGGGACAGCCCCAGCATTTT. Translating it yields CASSYSLDRGQPQHF.

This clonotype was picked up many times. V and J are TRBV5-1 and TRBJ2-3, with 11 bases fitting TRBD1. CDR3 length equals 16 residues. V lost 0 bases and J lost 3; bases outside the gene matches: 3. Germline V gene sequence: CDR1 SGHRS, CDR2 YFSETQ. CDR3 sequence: CASSLGTGGRTDTQYF. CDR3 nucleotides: TGCGCCAGCAGCTTGGGGACAGGGGGCAGGACAGATACGCAGTATTTT.

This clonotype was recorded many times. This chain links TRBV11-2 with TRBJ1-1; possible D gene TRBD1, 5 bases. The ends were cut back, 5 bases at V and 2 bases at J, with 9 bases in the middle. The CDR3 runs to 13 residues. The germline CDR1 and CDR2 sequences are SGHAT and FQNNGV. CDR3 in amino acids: CASSGDRNTEAFF. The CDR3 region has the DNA TGTGCCAGCAGCGGCGACAGAAACACTGAAGCTTTCTTT.

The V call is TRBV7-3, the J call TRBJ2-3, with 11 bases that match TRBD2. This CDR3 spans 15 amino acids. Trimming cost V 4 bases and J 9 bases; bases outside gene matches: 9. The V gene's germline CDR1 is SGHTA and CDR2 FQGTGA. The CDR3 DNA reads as TGTGCCAGCAGCTCCGGACTAGCGGGCCTCCAGACGCAGTATTTT. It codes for CASSSGLAGLQTQYF.

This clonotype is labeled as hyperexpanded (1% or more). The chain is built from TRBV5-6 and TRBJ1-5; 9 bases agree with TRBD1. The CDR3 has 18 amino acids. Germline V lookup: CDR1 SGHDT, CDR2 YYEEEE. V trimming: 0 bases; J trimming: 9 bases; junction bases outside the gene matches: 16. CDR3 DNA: TGTGCCAGCAGCTTGGGATCGCCGGGACAGGGAAAGGGAATGCCCCAGCATTTT. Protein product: CASSLGSPGQGKGMPQHF.

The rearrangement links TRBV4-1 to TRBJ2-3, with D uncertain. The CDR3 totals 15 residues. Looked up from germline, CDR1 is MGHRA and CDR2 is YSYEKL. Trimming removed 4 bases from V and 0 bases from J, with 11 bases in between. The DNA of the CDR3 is TGCGCCAGCAGCCTCCAACCCTGGAGCACAGATACGCAGTATTTT. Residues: CASSLQPWSTDTQYF.

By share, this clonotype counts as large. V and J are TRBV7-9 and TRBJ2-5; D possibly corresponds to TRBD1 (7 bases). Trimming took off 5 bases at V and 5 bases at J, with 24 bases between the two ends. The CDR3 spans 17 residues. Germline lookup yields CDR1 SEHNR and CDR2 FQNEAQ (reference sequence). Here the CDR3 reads CASSPRTPDRDWETQYF. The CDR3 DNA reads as TGTGCCAGCAGCCCTCGTACCCCCGACAGGGACTGGGAGACCCAGTACTTC.

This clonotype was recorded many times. This chain's CDR3 is CASSLGQAGTPLHF. The CDR3 coding sequence is TGTGCCAGCAGCTTGGGACAGGCAGGAACACCCCTCCACTTT. V is TRBV7-8 and J is TRBJ1-6, with 8 bases aligning to TRBD1. The length of the CDR3 is 14 residues. Germline lookup yields CDR1 SGHVS and CDR2 FQNEAQ. V dropped 3 bases and J dropped 11; count of bases not matched to a gene: 6.

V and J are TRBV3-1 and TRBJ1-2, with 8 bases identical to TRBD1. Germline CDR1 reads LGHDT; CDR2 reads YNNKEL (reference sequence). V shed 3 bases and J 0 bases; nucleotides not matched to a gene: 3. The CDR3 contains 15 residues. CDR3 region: CASSQADRANYGYTF. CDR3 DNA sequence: TGTGCCAGCAGCCAGGCGGACAGGGCTAACTATGGCTACACCTTC.

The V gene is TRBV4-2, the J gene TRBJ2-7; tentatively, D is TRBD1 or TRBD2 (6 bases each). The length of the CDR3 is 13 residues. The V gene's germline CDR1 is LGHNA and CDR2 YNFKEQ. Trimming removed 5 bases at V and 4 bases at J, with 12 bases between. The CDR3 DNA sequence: TGTGCCAGCAGCGCCGGAGGGGGATACGAGCAGTACTTC. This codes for CASSAGGGYEQYF.

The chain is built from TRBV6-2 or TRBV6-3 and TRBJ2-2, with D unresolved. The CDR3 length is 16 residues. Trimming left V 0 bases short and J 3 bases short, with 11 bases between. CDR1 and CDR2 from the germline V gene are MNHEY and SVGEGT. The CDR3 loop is CASSYSTALYTGELFF. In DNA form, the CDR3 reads TGTGCCAGCAGTTACTCGACCGCGTTATACACCGGGGAGCTGTTTTTT.

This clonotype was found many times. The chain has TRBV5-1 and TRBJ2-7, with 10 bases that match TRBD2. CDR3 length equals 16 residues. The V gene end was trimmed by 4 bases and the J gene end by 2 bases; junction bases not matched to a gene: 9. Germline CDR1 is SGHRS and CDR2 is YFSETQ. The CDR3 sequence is CASSLGLADQTYEQYF. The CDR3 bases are TGCGCCAGCAGCCTAGGACTAGCGGACCAGACCTACGAGCAGTACTTC.

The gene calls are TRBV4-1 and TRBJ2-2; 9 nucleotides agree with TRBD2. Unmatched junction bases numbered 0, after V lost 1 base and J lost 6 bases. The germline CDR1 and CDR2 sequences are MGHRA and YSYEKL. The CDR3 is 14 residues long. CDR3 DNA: TGCGCCAGCAGCCAAGGCGGGGGGGCCGGGGAGCTGTTTTTT. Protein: CASSQGGGAGELFF.

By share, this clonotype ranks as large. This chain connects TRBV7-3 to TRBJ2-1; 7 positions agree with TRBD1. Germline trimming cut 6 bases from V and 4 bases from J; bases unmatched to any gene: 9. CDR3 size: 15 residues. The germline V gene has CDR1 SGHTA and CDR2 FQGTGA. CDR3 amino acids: CASRLTGTDYNEQFF. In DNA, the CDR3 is TGTGCCAGCAGATTGACCGGGACAGATTACAATGAGCAGTTCTTC.

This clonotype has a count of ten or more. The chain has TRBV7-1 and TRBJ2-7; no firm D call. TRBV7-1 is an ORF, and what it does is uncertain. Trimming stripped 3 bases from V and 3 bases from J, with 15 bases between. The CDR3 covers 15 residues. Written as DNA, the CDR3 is TGTGCCAGCAGCTCTATCCGCGCGAGGTTCTACGAGCAGTACTTC. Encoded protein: CASSSIRARFYEQYF.

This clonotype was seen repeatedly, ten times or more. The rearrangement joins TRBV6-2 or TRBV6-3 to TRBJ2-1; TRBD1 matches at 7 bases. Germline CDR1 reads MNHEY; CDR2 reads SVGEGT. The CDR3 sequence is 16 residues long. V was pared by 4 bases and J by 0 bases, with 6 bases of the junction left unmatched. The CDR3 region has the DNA TGTGCCAGCAGTTCCCGGGACAGCCTCTCCTACAATGAGCAGTTCTTC. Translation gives CASSSRDSLSYNEQFF.

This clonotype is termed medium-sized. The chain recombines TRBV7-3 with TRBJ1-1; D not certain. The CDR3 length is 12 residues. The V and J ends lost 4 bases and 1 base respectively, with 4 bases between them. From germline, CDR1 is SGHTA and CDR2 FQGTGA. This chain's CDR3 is CASSSENTEAFF. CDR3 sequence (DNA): TGTGCCAGCAGCTCAGAGAACACTGAAGCTTTCTTT.

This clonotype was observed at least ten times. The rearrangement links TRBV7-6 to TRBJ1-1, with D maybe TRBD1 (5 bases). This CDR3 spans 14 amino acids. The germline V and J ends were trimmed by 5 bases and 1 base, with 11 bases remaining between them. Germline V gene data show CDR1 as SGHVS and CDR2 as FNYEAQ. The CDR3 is CASSMGPTNTEAFF. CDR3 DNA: TGTGCCAGCAGCATGGGACCGACGAACACTGAAGCTTTCTTT. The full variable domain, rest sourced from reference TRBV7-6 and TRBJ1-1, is GAGVSQSPRYKVTKRGQDVALRCDPISGHVSLYWYRQALGQGPEFLTYFNYEAQQDKSGLPNDRFSAERPEGSISTLTIQRTEQRDSAMYRCASSMGPTNTEAFFGQGTRLTVV.

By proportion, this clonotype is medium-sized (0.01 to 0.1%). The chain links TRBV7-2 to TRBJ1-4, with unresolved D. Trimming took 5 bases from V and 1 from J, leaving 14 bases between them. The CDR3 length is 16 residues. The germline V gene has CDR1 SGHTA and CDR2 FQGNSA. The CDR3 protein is CASSRFPRGTNEKLFF. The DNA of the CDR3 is TGTGCCAGCAGCCGCTTCCCGCGGGGAACTAATGAAAAACTGTTTTTT.

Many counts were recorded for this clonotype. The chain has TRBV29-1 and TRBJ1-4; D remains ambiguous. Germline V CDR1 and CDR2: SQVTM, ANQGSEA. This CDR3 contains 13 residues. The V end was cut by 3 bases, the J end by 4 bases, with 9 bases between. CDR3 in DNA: TGCAGCGTTGAGGAGGAGGATAATGAAAAACTGTTTTTT. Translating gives CSVEEEDNEKLFF. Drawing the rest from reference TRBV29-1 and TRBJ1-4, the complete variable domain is SAVISQKPSRDICQRGTSLTIQCQVDSQVTMMFWYRQQPGQSLTLIATANQGSEATYESGFVIDKFPISRPNLTFSTLTVSNMSPEDSSIYLCSVEEEDNEKLFFGSGTQLSVL.

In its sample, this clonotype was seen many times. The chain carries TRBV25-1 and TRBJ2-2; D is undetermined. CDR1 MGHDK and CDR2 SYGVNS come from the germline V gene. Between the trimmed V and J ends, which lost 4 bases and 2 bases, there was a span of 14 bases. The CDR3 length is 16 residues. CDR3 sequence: CASSGGTAINTGELFF. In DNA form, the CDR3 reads TGTGCCAGCAGTGGGGGAACGGCTATCAACACCGGGGAGCTGTTTTTT.